The source of this T cell receptor (beta chain) is a study of CD4 and CD8 cells across lung adenocarcinoma regions. This clonotype was seen a few times. CDR1 SGHVS and CDR2 FNYEAQ come from the germline V gene. The CDR3 is 15 residues long. V was pared by 1 base and J by 2 bases, with 4 bases of the junction left unmatched. Samples came from patients with localized non-small cell lung adenocarcinoma. TCRdb fed the PCR reads into MiXCR, producing one record per CDR3 protein. The sample shows roughly 3,300 distinct CDR3 sequences, approximately 58% of them seen only once. The source material was CD4+ T cells from the center of a lung tumor. The chain couples TRBV7-6 to TRBJ2-5; 7 nucleotides agree with TRBD2. The TCR was taken from a female donor with lung adenocarcinoma. The CD4 and CD8 labels of this study may be unreliable. DNA of the CDR3: TGTGCCAGCAGCTTAGTGGGGGGGGAGCAAGAGACCCAGTACTTC. Translated: CASSLVGGEQETQYF.